This TCR beta chain was recorded in a study of T cell responses to AZD1222 COVID-19 vaccine (dated by TCRdb to the early 2020s). In the study overall: TCR sequencing covered 230 or so trial participants: 200 to 220 given two doses of AZD1222 and about 26 given two doses of MenACWY control vaccine. Trial participants were enrolled into age subgroups of 18-55, 56-69 and 70-plus years, which contained about 150, 27 and 61 TCR-sequenced participants, respectively. What the study reported, not specific to this receptor: The whole spike protein was spanned by vaccine-associated CD4 TCRs, and dominant responses were seen in regions 160-218 and 743-854. After two AZD1222 doses, spike-specific TCR breadth and depth were significantly higher than at day 0 and than in MenACWY recipients. The 56-69-year group was small, and its depth increase did not reach significance, likely because of low power. Participants were mostly white British, with more females than males. The authors suggested clonal diversity may have been underestimated. Nearly half of unique spike-specific TCRs reportedly recognized epitopes outside regions mutated in the B.1.351 and B.1.1.7 variants. Because no samples from the day 14 peak response were available, repertoires could be characterized only after the peak T cell response. Conclusions about previously exposed vaccinees are limited because only five to seven AZD1222 recipients were SARS-CoV-2 seropositive at baseline.

In the case of this clone: What this receptor recognizes is not known. Per-base qualities were not stored, and no clone one base away is much larger.

The CDR3 regions of human TCRbeta chains were analyzed by immunosequencing. The authors processed their data as follows. TCRs in the repertoires were matched against a reference library of SARS-CoV-2-specific TCRs that had been generated with the MIRA antigen-specificity platform. Breadth was defined as the fraction of unique TCRs that were SARS-CoV-2-associated, and depth was defined as the fraction of total T cells that were SARS-CoV-2-associated. Using the MIRA data, every spike-specific TCR was mapped to the spike region that the TCR reacted to and assigned to either a CD4 or a CD8 class. Log10-transformed breadth and depth values were compared by one-way ANOVA with Sidak's multiple comparisons tests. Here the immuneACCESS table is served through TCRdb, limited to in-frame sequences with V and J called. Missing clones are a known gap in these copies; in checked studies unresolved V genes cover under half, and the rest lacks a known reason. V, J and clone size were drawn from that table, and D and trimming were deduced from the DNA. The sample table lists under 200,000 clones, 90% to 95% of them with a count of one. Approximately 4% of the sample lies in the top ten.

Interpreted using the paper, the time point label stands for: about 28 days (+/-7) after the second vaccine dose. The label giving this sample's treatment or condition can be read as: meningococcal conjugate vaccine given as trial control. Vaccinee samples came from UK trials COV001 and COV002, including a single-blind randomized controlled phase 2/3 trial of AZD1222 (ChAdOx1 nCoV-19) in healthy adults. Trial participant PBMC samples were collected at day 0 and day 28 after the second dose for TCRbeta chain sequencing. The sample here was peripheral blood, taken 28 days after the second dose of the MenACWY control vaccine. The clonotype originates from an adult who received the MenACWY meningococcal vaccine as a control.

The encoded CDR3 is CATSDLLAGEQFF. The DNA is as follows: TGTGCCACCAGTGATCTCTTAGCGGGCGAGCAGTTCTTC. This chain joins TRBV24-1 to TRBJ2-1, and 7 junction bases match TRBD2. CDR1 and CDR2, looked up from the germline V gene, are KGHDR and SFDVKD. The V end gives up 3 bases and the J end 10 bases, leaving 5 bases in the junction not matched to a gene. From its cysteine to its phenylalanine, the CDR3 spans 13 amino acids. The retained sequence is limited to the CDR3, 39 bases, with the frame set at the first base.